These 12 T cell receptor beta chains were sequenced from one sample in a study of PD-L1 blockade in urothelial cancer. The time point was: pretreatment peripheral blood. The data were produced by immunoSEQ multiplex PCR, yet TCRdb's version contains in-frame clones alone and is incomplete. The sample yields 95,000 or so clones, around nine tenths seen once. This material consisted of PBMCs, taken around atezolizumab (anti-PD-L1) treatment. The receptors were sampled from a man aged 55 to 70 with urothelial cancer.

The V and J genes are TRBV28 and TRBJ1-6; no definite D call. Germline V CDR1 and CDR2: MDHEN, SYDVKM. The CDR3 extends over 12 amino acids. V was shortened by 7 bases and J by 7 bases, with 8 bases between the two germline ends. CDR3 in amino acids: CASNGVNSPLHF. DNA for the CDR3: TGTGCCAGCAACGGAGTAAATTCACCCCTCCACTTT.

For the CDR3, the DNA is TGTGCCAGCAGCTCAGCGCTGGGACTCAAAACCTCTGGGGCCAACGTCCTGACTTTC. Residues: CASSSALGLKTSGANVLTF. The chain carries TRBV7-9 and TRBJ2-6, with D perhaps TRBD2 (6 bases). The CDR3 runs to 19 residues. Trimming removed 4 bases from V and 0 bases from J, with 19 bases in between. The germline V gene has CDR1 SEHNR and CDR2 FQNEAQ (reference sequence).

The chain uses TRBV28 and TRBJ2-7; no reliable D call. The CDR3 spans 12 residues. V was cut by 2 bases and J by 4 bases, with 6 bases left in between. Germline V gives CDR1 MDHEN, CDR2 SYDVKM. The CDR3 nucleotides read TGTGCCAGCAGTTTAACCCGGTACGAGCAGTACTTC. Translating it yields CASSLTRYEQYF.

This clone was observed once. CDR3 sequence (DNA): TGCGCCAGCAGCGGGGGGGGACGCCCCAATCAGCCCCAGCATTTT. Translation gives CASSGGGRPNQPQHF. The genes are TRBV10-2 and TRBJ1-5, with D possibly matching TRBD1 (5 bases). The CDR3 length is 15 residues. Trimming shortened V by 6 bases and J by 3 bases, and 15 bases separated the two germline ends. CDR1 and CDR2 (germline): WSHSY, SAAADI.

The chain carries TRBV7-2 and TRBJ2-2; 7 bases agree with TRBD2. Germline V gene lookup returns CDR1 SGHTA and CDR2 FQGNSA. This CDR3 comprises 18 residues. The V and J ends lost 3 bases and 6 bases, in that order; junction bases with no gene match: 16. CDR3 in DNA: TGTGCCAGCAGCTTTAAGGGAGGGAGCACGTTGTTCGCCGGGGAGCTGTTTTTT. As protein: CASSFKGGSTLFAGELFF. Supplemented by reference TRBV7-2 and TRBJ2-2, the full variable domain reads GAGVSQSPSNKVTEKGKDVELRCDPISGHTALYWYRQSLGQGLEFLIYFQGNSAPDKSGLPSDRFSAERTGGSVSTLTIQRTQQEDSAVYLCASSFKGGSTLFAGELFFGEGSRLTVL.

This sequence joins TRBV27 and TRBJ1-4; 11 nucleotides agree with TRBD1. Germline V lookup: CDR1 MNHEY, CDR2 SMNVEV (reference sequence). The CDR3 covers 17 residues. V was pared by 3 bases and J by 6 bases, with 9 bases of the junction left unmatched. CDR3: CASSFSGTGGSDEKLFF. In nucleotides, the CDR3 is TGTGCCAGCAGTTTCTCCGGGACAGGGGGATCGGATGAAAAACTGTTTTTT.

The chain is built from TRBV7-2 and TRBJ2-1; 8 bases are shared with TRBD2. V trimming: 7 bases; J trimming: 10 bases; junction bases outside the gene matches: 18. The CDR3 is 16 residues long. In germline, CDR1 is SGHTA, CDR2 FQGNSA. The CDR3 protein is CASTETGLAREGEQFF. The DNA of the CDR3 is TGTGCCAGCACTGAAACAGGACTAGCTAGAGAGGGGGAGCAGTTCTTC.

The chain recombines TRBV7-3 with TRBJ2-7, with a weak D call TRBD2 (6 bases). The CDR3 is 14 amino acids. V was pared by 3 bases and J by 3 bases, with 12 bases between. From germline, CDR1 is SGHTA and CDR2 FQGTGA. The CDR3 coding sequence is TGTGCCAGCAGCTTTACCCCCGGGGGCTACGAGCAGTACTTC. Its protein is CASSFTPGGYEQYF.

This chain links TRBV4-1 with TRBJ1-2, with D tentatively TRBD1 (6 bases). This CDR3 spans 15 amino acids. Trimming removed 3 bases from V and 10 bases from J, with 21 bases in between. CDR1 MGHRA and CDR2 YSYEKL come from the germline V gene. The DNA of the CDR3 is TGCGCCAGCAGCCATGCTGGACAGTTGAGGGTTGTCTACACCTTC. Its translation is CASSHAGQLRVVYTF.

The J gene is TRBJ2-5, the V gene TRBV4-2; D is perhaps TRBD2 (6 bases). Trimming cost V 3 bases and J 2 bases, with 22 bases left between them. Germline V lookup: CDR1 LGHNA, CDR2 YNFKEQ. The CDR3 extends over 18 amino acids. CDR3 amino acids: CASSQSFTLLAEQETQYF. CDR3 coding DNA: TGTGCCAGCAGCCAGTCCTTTACGCTTTTAGCGGAGCAAGAGACCCAGTACTTC.

The genes are TRBV7-9 and TRBJ1-1; D gene ambiguous. Germline CDR1 and CDR2: SEHNR and FQNEAQ (reference sequence). The CDR3 length is 14 residues. The V end lost 4 bases, the J end lost 3 bases, and 12 bases lay between the germline ends. As DNA, the CDR3 is TGTGCCAGCAGCTCCGCGGGTTTAGACACTGAAGCTTTCTTT. As protein: CASSSAGLDTEAFF.

The rearrangement joins TRBV28 to TRBJ1-1, with D possibly being TRBD1 (5 bases). The V end was cut by 5 bases, the J end by 0 bases, with 10 bases between. Germline CDR1 and CDR2: MDHEN and SYDVKM. This CDR3 spans 14 amino acids. This CDR3 reads CASSPGGVNTEAFF. The CDR3 coding sequence is TGTGCCAGCAGTCCTGGGGGGGTGAACACTGAAGCTTTCTTT.